Listed below are T cell receptor beta chains from one sample, sequenced in a study of T-cell reconstitution after alpha-beta-depleted transplantation in children. Via MiXCR, TCRdb re-called the PCR reads, giving one row per CDR3 protein. The data show 440,000 or so distinct CDR3 sequences, over 40% seen once. The sample in question was PBMCs, obtained before TCRalphabeta/CD19-depleted stem cell transplant. These receptors were collected from a girl aged 2-10 years with aplastic anemia, due to receive a stem cell transplant. Each CDR3 is given without its conserved first and last residue.

j_call,v_call,cdr3_aa
TRBJ2-5,TRBV13,ASSSSRGLETQY
TRBJ2-4,TRBV20-1,SAVGAVAKNIQY
TRBJ2-5,TRBV28,ASSLRGGPQETQY
TRBJ2-3,TRBV6-1,ASRNRGLMDTQY
TRBJ2-1,TRBV29-1,SAMGLAGNNEQF
TRBJ2-1,TRBV11-1,ASSLAGELGAAPSSYNEQF
TRBJ1-2,TRBV29-1,SVRGQGLGYGYT
TRBJ2-7,TRBV3-1,ASSQGTSVYEQY
TRBJ2-1,TRBV9,ASSDNTGTSGYNEQF
TRBJ2-3,TRBV6-1,ATNLAYSTDTQY
TRBJ2-7,TRBV6-1,ASSPYGVSSYEQY
TRBJ2-3,TRBV12-3/TRBV12-4,ASSLSVRDTQY
TRBJ2-6,TRBV6-1,ASSRPGAGANVLT
TRBJ1-1,TRBV6-5,ASSSGAHANTEAF
TRBJ2-3,TRBV18,ASSPPRTSGFTDTQY
TRBJ2-5,TRBV3-1,ASSQDIGASSETQY
TRBJ2-3,TRBV20-1,SASVTDTQY
TRBJ2-5,TRBV18,ASSPQEGHQETQY
TRBJ2-5,TRBV10-3,AISGLERETQY
TRBJ2-7,TRBV20-1,SARGPSGAYEQY
TRBJ2-1,TRBV12-3/TRBV12-4,ASSRGLAGGGEQF
TRBJ2-3,TRBV28,ASSLASGGRIDTQY
TRBJ2-1,TRBV5-6,ASTLSSGSRSEQF
TRBJ2-3,TRBV12-3/TRBV12-4,ASSYATPDTQY
TRBJ1-2,TRBV12-3/TRBV12-4,ASRTRDPNPNGYT
TRBJ2-2,TRBV5-5,ASSLAGAHTGELF
TRBJ2-7,TRBV5-1,ASSTAGPNEQY
TRBJ2-1,TRBV6-2/TRBV6-3,ASRPRRLAGLGEQF
TRBJ2-3,TRBV5-1,ASSLGDAGPTDTQY
TRBJ2-2,TRBV7-9,ASSLERGTQKRELF
TRBJ2-5,TRBV29-1,SVEDVRGETQY